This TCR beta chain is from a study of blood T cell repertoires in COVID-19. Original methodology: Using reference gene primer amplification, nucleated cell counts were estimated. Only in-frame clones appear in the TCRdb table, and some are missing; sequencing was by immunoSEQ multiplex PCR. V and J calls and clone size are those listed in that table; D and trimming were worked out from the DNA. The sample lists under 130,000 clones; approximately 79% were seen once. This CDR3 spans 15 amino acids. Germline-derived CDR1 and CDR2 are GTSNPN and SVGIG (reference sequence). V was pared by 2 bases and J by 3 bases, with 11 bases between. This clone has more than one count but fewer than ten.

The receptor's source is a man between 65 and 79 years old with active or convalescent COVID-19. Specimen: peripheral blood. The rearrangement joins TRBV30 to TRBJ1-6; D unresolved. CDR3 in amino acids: CAWSTREGYNSPLHF. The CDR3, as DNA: TGTGCCTGGAGTACCCGGGAGGGCTATAATTCACCCCTCCACTTT.